This is a list of T cell receptor beta chains from one sample in a study of identical twins. TCRdb called the 5' RACE reads again in MiXCR, with one record for every CDR3 protein. The table has about 570,000 distinct CDR3 sequences, around a tenth seen once; the top ten hold more than 2.5%. In addition, the sample was reused for a study of yellow fever vaccine responses in identical twins.

Sequenced input: PBMCs. Receptors were obtained from a woman aged 18-30 years in good health. Each CDR3 is given with its conserved first and last residue. Fields, in order: V gene, D gene, clone size, J gene, CDR3 DNA, CDR3 protein. A D gene is named only where the DNA matches it firmly. Clone size is not always given. Where it is, it says once, few, many or a class for expanded clones.

V gene: TRBV6-2/TRBV6-3; D gene: NA; clone size: few; J gene: TRBJ2-1; CDR3 DNA: TGTGCCAGCAGACGTACAAGCGGTGAGCAGTTCTTC; CDR3 protein: CASRRTSGEQFF
V gene: TRBV7-9; D gene: NA; clone size: many; J gene: TRBJ2-1; CDR3 DNA: TGTGCCAGCAGCTTAGGGGAGTCAGCCAAGCAGTTCTTC; CDR3 protein: CASSLGESAKQFF
V gene: TRBV12-3/TRBV12-4; D gene: TRBD2; clone size: many; J gene: TRBJ2-1; CDR3 DNA: TGTGCCAGCCTCACCACTAGCGGGAATTACAATGAGCAGTTCTTC; CDR3 protein: CASLTTSGNYNEQFF
V gene: TRBV28; D gene: NA; clone size: many; J gene: TRBJ2-2; CDR3 DNA: TGTGCCAGCAGTGTGATTGAAAGGGACACCGGGGAGCTGTTTTTT; CDR3 protein: CASSVIERDTGELFF
V gene: TRBV28; D gene: NA; clone size: many; J gene: TRBJ2-1; CDR3 DNA: TGTGCCAGCAGTGTCTATGCCTCCTTAGCAGATAACTACAATGAGCAGTTCTTC; CDR3 protein: CASSVYASLADNYNEQFF
V gene: TRBV28; D gene: NA; clone size: NA; J gene: TRBJ2-3; CDR3 DNA: TGTGCCAGCAGTTCGTTGGATCGAGACACAGATACGCAGTATTTT; CDR3 protein: CASSSLDRDTDTQYF
V gene: TRBV4-2; D gene: TRBD2; clone size: many; J gene: TRBJ2-4; CDR3 DNA: TGTGCCAGCAGCCAAGATATAAGCGGGGGGGTGAAACTAGCCAAAAACATTCAGTACTTC; CDR3 protein: CASSQDISGGVKLAKNIQYF
V gene: TRBV4-2; D gene: TRBD1; clone size: many; J gene: TRBJ1-1; CDR3 DNA: TGTGCCAGCAGCCAGACAGGGGGCAGGGGAGCTTTCTTT; CDR3 protein: CASSQTGGRGAFF
V gene: TRBV24-1; D gene: NA; clone size: few; J gene: TRBJ2-3; CDR3 DNA: TGTGCCAACCTCGGGACAAGGGACACAGATACGCAGTATTTT; CDR3 protein: CANLGTRDTDTQYF
V gene: TRBV29-1; D gene: TRBD1; clone size: NA; J gene: TRBJ1-1; CDR3 DNA: TGCAGCGTTGATAGGGGACAGGGGAGCACTGAAGCTTTCTTT; CDR3 protein: CSVDRGQGSTEAFF
V gene: TRBV5-1; D gene: TRBD1; clone size: NA; J gene: TRBJ1-1; CDR3 DNA: TGCGCCAGCAGCCGGGGGGGAACAGGGGGAACTGAAGCTTTCTTT; CDR3 protein: CASSRGGTGGTEAFF
V gene: TRBV12-3/TRBV12-4; D gene: NA; clone size: NA; J gene: TRBJ2-3; CDR3 DNA: TGTGCCAGCAGTTTGAAGTCAGGAGCAAATACGCAGTATTTT; CDR3 protein: CASSLKSGANTQYF
V gene: TRBV6-4; D gene: NA; clone size: NA; J gene: TRBJ2-2; CDR3 DNA: TGTGCCAGCAGTGAAGGACGGGGGAATCCCGGGGAGCTGTTTTTT; CDR3 protein: CASSEGRGNPGELFF
V gene: TRBV2; D gene: NA; clone size: few; J gene: TRBJ1-2; CDR3 DNA: TGTGCCAGCAGCCAGCGGGGGGACATCTATGGCTACACCTTC; CDR3 protein: CASSQRGDIYGYTF
V gene: TRBV27; D gene: TRBD1; clone size: many; J gene: TRBJ2-3; CDR3 DNA: TGTGCCAGCAGTCCGGGACAGGGGGCGGGCACAGATACGCAGTATTTT; CDR3 protein: CASSPGQGAGTDTQYF
V gene: TRBV15; D gene: NA; clone size: many; J gene: TRBJ2-1; CDR3 DNA: TGTGCCACCAGCAGACGAAGGGAGTTTATCGATGAGCAGTTCTTC; CDR3 protein: CATSRRREFIDEQFF
V gene: TRBV12-3/TRBV12-4; D gene: TRBD2; clone size: few; J gene: TRBJ2-1; CDR3 DNA: TGTGCCAGCAGGACTAGCGGGGCCTACAATGAGCAGTTCTTC; CDR3 protein: CASRTSGAYNEQFF
V gene: TRBV15; D gene: NA; clone size: NA; J gene: TRBJ2-5; CDR3 DNA: TGTGCCACCAGCAGTAAAACCCCAGGGCCCCAAGAGACCCAGTACTTC; CDR3 protein: CATSSKTPGPQETQYF
V gene: TRBV18; D gene: NA; clone size: NA; J gene: TRBJ1-5; CDR3 DNA: TGTGCCAGCTCACCACCTTGGGAAATGACTAATCAGCCCCAGCATTTT; CDR3 protein: CASSPPWEMTNQPQHF
V gene: TRBV3-1; D gene: NA; clone size: NA; J gene: TRBJ2-5; CDR3 DNA: TGTGCCAGCAGCCAAGACAGATTTCCTAATCAAGAGACCCAGTACTTC; CDR3 protein: CASSQDRFPNQETQYF
V gene: TRBV5-1; D gene: TRBD2; clone size: NA; J gene: TRBJ2-2; CDR3 DNA: TGCGCCAGCAGCTTGTCAGTGCTAGCGGGGGCAGCGAACACCGGGGAGCTGTTTTTT; CDR3 protein: CASSLSVLAGAANTGELFF
V gene: TRBV5-1; D gene: NA; clone size: many; J gene: TRBJ2-5; CDR3 DNA: TGCGCCAGCAGCTTGACCGGAGCGCCCCAAGAGACCCAGTACTTC; CDR3 protein: CASSLTGAPQETQYF
V gene: TRBV6-2/TRBV6-3; D gene: TRBD2; clone size: NA; J gene: TRBJ2-1; CDR3 DNA: TGTGCCAGCAGTGACAGACTAGCGGGTGAGTCGGCTGAGCAGTTCTTC; CDR3 protein: CASSDRLAGESAEQFF
V gene: TRBV20-1; D gene: NA; clone size: many; J gene: TRBJ2-3; CDR3 DNA: TGCAGTGCTAGTTCGGGGAGGACAGATACGCAGTATTTT; CDR3 protein: CSASSGRTDTQYF
V gene: TRBV15; D gene: NA; clone size: many; J gene: TRBJ2-7; CDR3 DNA: TGTGCCACCAGCAGAGCTCAAGGTCCCGACTCAGTTCAGCAGTACTTC; CDR3 protein: CATSRAQGPDSVQQYF
V gene: TRBV5-1; D gene: NA; clone size: many; J gene: TRBJ2-1; CDR3 DNA: TGCGCCAGCAGCCTGTGGACAGGACTAATGGACAATGAGCAGTTCTTC; CDR3 protein: CASSLWTGLMDNEQFF
V gene: TRBV6-5; D gene: NA; clone size: NA; J gene: TRBJ1-2; CDR3 DNA: TGTGCCAGCAGTTACTCGACAGAAGCTAACTATGGCTACACCTTC; CDR3 protein: CASSYSTEANYGYTF
V gene: TRBV6-5; D gene: NA; clone size: many; J gene: TRBJ2-3; CDR3 DNA: TGTGCCAGCAGTTACTCGTCCGCCGACTATCGGGCGCAGTATTTT; CDR3 protein: CASSYSSADYRAQYF
V gene: TRBV5-1; D gene: NA; clone size: NA; J gene: TRBJ2-7; CDR3 DNA: TGCGCCAGCAGCTTGAGCCGCCCCTCCTACGAGCAGTACTTC; CDR3 protein: CASSLSRPSYEQYF
V gene: TRBV7-2; D gene: NA; clone size: many; J gene: TRBJ2-6; CDR3 DNA: TGTGCCAGCAGCTTAGGGGGGGTTTCTGGGGCCAACGTCCTGACTTTC; CDR3 protein: CASSLGGVSGANVLTF
V gene: TRBV7-9; D gene: NA; clone size: many; J gene: TRBJ2-3; CDR3 DNA: TGTGCCAGCAGCTTAGCTGGCTGGGGAGATACGCAGTATTTT; CDR3 protein: CASSLAGWGDTQYF
V gene: TRBV6-1; D gene: NA; clone size: few; J gene: TRBJ1-1; CDR3 DNA: TGTGCCAGCAGTGAAAAGGGAGGCACTGAAGCTTTCTTT; CDR3 protein: CASSEKGGTEAFF
V gene: TRBV12-3/TRBV12-4; D gene: NA; clone size: few; J gene: TRBJ2-7; CDR3 DNA: TGTGCCAGCAGCCTAGAAGATGGGGGCTACGAGCAGTACTTC; CDR3 protein: CASSLEDGGYEQYF
V gene: TRBV7-9; D gene: NA; clone size: many; J gene: TRBJ2-7; CDR3 DNA: TGTGCCAGCAGCCAAGGAGAGCTAGTCGAGCAGTACTTC; CDR3 protein: CASSQGELVEQYF
V gene: TRBV6-5; D gene: NA; clone size: few; J gene: TRBJ2-7; CDR3 DNA: TGTGCCAGCAGTTACTCCCTAGGAGTTTCCGAGCAGTACTTC; CDR3 protein: CASSYSLGVSEQYF
V gene: TRBV12-3/TRBV12-4; D gene: TRBD1; clone size: few; J gene: TRBJ2-3; CDR3 DNA: TGTGCCAGCAGTTTGGTACCCGGGACAGGGGGAGATACGCAGTATTTT; CDR3 protein: CASSLVPGTGGDTQYF
V gene: TRBV7-9; D gene: TRBD2; clone size: NA; J gene: TRBJ2-5; CDR3 DNA: TGTGCCAGCGGTAGCGCCGGGAGGTGGGAGACCCAGTACTTC; CDR3 protein: CASGSAGRWETQYF
V gene: TRBV12-3/TRBV12-4; D gene: NA; clone size: many; J gene: TRBJ2-7; CDR3 DNA: TGTGCCAGCAGTCCTGGGGGTCGCGAGCAGTACTTC; CDR3 protein: CASSPGGREQYF
V gene: TRBV7-3; D gene: TRBD2; clone size: NA; J gene: TRBJ2-1; CDR3 DNA: TGTGCCAGCAGCTTAGCGGGGGGGCTCCACAATGAGCAGTTCTTC; CDR3 protein: CASSLAGGLHNEQFF
V gene: TRBV29-1; D gene: TRBD1; clone size: NA; J gene: TRBJ1-5; CDR3 DNA: TGCAGCGTGGGGACAGGTTTCAATCAGCCCCAGCATTTT; CDR3 protein: CSVGTGFNQPQHF
V gene: TRBV6-2/TRBV6-3; D gene: NA; clone size: many; J gene: TRBJ2-5; CDR3 DNA: TGTGCCAGCAGTTACCCTACCCAAGAGACCCAGTACTTC; CDR3 protein: CASSYPTQETQYF
V gene: TRBV11-2; D gene: TRBD1; clone size: NA; J gene: TRBJ2-3; CDR3 DNA: TGTGCCAGCAGCTACAGGGACAGCTCCACAGATACGCAGTATTTT; CDR3 protein: CASSYRDSSTDTQYF
V gene: TRBV5-1; D gene: NA; clone size: NA; J gene: TRBJ2-1; CDR3 DNA: TGCGCCAGCAGCTTGGCCGCGGGGAGTGAGCAGTTCTTC; CDR3 protein: CASSLAAGSEQFF
V gene: TRBV5-5; D gene: NA; clone size: many; J gene: TRBJ2-5; CDR3 DNA: TGTGCCAGCAGTGGGGACATAAACCAAGAGACCCAGTACTTC; CDR3 protein: CASSGDINQETQYF
V gene: TRBV20-1; D gene: NA; clone size: NA; J gene: TRBJ2-1; CDR3 DNA: TGCAGTGCAGGGTCCAATGAGCAGTTCTTC; CDR3 protein: CSAGSNEQFF
V gene: TRBV7-3; D gene: TRBD2; clone size: many; J gene: TRBJ2-1; CDR3 DNA: TGTGCCAGCAGCTTGGGACTAGCGGGGGGGGTTAATGAGCAGTTCTTC; CDR3 protein: CASSLGLAGGVNEQFF
V gene: TRBV5-1; D gene: NA; clone size: NA; J gene: TRBJ1-1; CDR3 DNA: TGCGCCAGCAGCTTGTCCCAGGGGCAGAACACTGAAGCTTTCTTT; CDR3 protein: CASSLSQGQNTEAFF